This TCR beta chain was sequenced for a study of T cell changes during pregnancy in multiple sclerosis (dated by TCRdb to between 2018 and 2020). Concerning the study at large: Changes in the T cell repertoire over the course of pregnancy were examined in this study in women with multiple sclerosis.

Note on this clone: Its antigen is unknown. It has no much larger one-base neighbor in the sample; base qualities were not kept.

The CDR3 numbers 15 residues from cysteine through phenylalanine. Of the read, only the CDR3 DNA is kept; its 45 bases are in frame from base 1. CDR1 and CDR2 were assigned from the germline V gene as MRHNA and SNTAGT. A distance of 16 bases separates the germline ends of V and J, which lose 0 bases and 8 bases respectively. Library generation was performed with the immunoSEQ multiplex PCR assay. TCRdb re-hosts the immuneACCESS table, in-frame sequences only. Its copies lack some clones; in the studies checked, an unresolved V gene accounts for under half of them, and the cause for the rest is not known. This sample holds about 39,000 clones; around 92% were observed only once. The ten largest clones capture around 0.33% of the sample.

This chain joins TRBV6-4 to TRBJ1-2, with a tentative D gene TRBD1 over 6 matching bases. The receptor's source is a female donor with multiple sclerosis, enrolled in a pregnancy study. This sample comprised CD4+ T cells from peripheral blood mononuclear cells, obtained after pregnancy. The CDR3 region: CASSDSTGRVKGYTF. The base sequence is TGTGCCAGCAGTGACTCGACAGGCAGGGTAAAGGGCTACACCTTC.